A single sample is the source of the 7 T cell receptor beta chains below, sequenced in a study of metastatic and nonmetastatic thyroid tumors. No patient had received any treatment before thyroid surgery. TCRdb re-analyzed the PCR reads using MiXCR. The sample lists 35,000 to 50,000 clones; 15% to 20% were seen once. Sequencing was done on a sample of blood. These receptors originate from a female donor with papillary thyroid cancer or a benign thyroid nodule (not recorded which). Some clones in this sample may be carry-over from other donors' samples.

This clone was seen many times. V and J are TRBV3-1 and TRBJ2-6; TRBD2 matches 11 bases. The CDR3 is 19 amino acids. J was trimmed by 2 bases and V by 4 bases; bases with no gene match: 10. Germline CDR1 is LGHDT and CDR2 is YNNKEL (reference sequence). The CDR3 protein is CASSRGISGRDAGANVLTF. The CDR3 region has the DNA TGTGCCAGCAGCCGAGGGATTAGCGGGAGGGACGCTGGGGCCAACGTCCTGACTTTC.

This clone was seen a handful of times. J is TRBJ2-3 and V is TRBV15, with D perhaps TRBD1 or TRBD2 (5 bases each). Deletions cut 0 bases from V and 4 bases from J, with 14 bases between. Germline values: CDR1 LNHNV, CDR2 YYDKDF (reference sequence). The CDR3 runs 16 residues. The CDR3 sequence is CATSRDAREFPDTQYF. The CDR3 DNA follows: TGTGCCACCAGCAGAGATGCCAGGGAGTTCCCAGATACGCAGTATTTT.

This clone was detected ten times or more. The genes are TRBV27 and TRBJ2-3; D is uncertain. V was cut by 2 bases and J by 2 bases, with 5 bases left in between. The germline CDR1 and CDR2 sequences are MNHEY and SMNVEV (reference sequence). The CDR3 consists of 13 residues. CDR3 amino acids: CASSLRFTDTQYF. CDR3 DNA sequence: TGTGCCAGCAGTTTAAGATTCACAGATACGCAGTATTTT.

The J gene is TRBJ2-7, the V gene TRBV5-1, with D perhaps TRBD2 (5 bases). CDR1 is SGHRS, CDR2 YFSETQ, per germline. With 1 base removed from V and 4 bases from J, the gap between germline ends came to 15 bases. The CDR3 is 15 amino acids. The CDR3 loop reads CASSLKGMGAYEQYF. The CDR3 nucleotides are TGCGCCAGCAGCTTGAAAGGCATGGGAGCTTACGAGCAGTACTTC.

This clone has just a few counts. Relative to the germline gene, one junction end is altered; a read error may explain this. This sequence joins TRBV2 and TRBJ1-2; D not resolved. Germline loops: CDR1 SNHLY, CDR2 FYNNEI. The CDR3 contains 11 residues. Written as DNA, the CDR3 is TGTGCCAACAGTGATAGATATGGCTACACCTTC. Translating gives CANSDRYGYTF.

This clone came up many times. CDR3 coding DNA: TGTGCCAGCAGTTCAGACCTACTCTACAGTACCGGGGAGCTGTTTTTT. Translation gives CASSSDLLYSTGELFF. The chain is built from TRBV12-3 or TRBV12-4 and TRBJ2-2; D is uncertain. V was trimmed by 4 bases and J by 5 bases, leaving 17 bases between them. This CDR3 is built from 16 residues.

In its sample, this clone was seen many times. The rearrangement links TRBV20-1 to TRBJ1-1, with 8 bases that match TRBD1. This CDR3 has 16 residues. After removal of 3 bases from V and 1 base from J, the junction contained 10 bases not matched to a gene. Germline V gives CDR1 DFQATT, CDR2 SNEGSKA (reference sequence). The CDR3 loop is CSARAGGAGRNTEAFF. CDR3 in DNA: TGCAGTGCTAGGGCAGGGGGCGCAGGTCGGAACACTGAAGCTTTCTTT.